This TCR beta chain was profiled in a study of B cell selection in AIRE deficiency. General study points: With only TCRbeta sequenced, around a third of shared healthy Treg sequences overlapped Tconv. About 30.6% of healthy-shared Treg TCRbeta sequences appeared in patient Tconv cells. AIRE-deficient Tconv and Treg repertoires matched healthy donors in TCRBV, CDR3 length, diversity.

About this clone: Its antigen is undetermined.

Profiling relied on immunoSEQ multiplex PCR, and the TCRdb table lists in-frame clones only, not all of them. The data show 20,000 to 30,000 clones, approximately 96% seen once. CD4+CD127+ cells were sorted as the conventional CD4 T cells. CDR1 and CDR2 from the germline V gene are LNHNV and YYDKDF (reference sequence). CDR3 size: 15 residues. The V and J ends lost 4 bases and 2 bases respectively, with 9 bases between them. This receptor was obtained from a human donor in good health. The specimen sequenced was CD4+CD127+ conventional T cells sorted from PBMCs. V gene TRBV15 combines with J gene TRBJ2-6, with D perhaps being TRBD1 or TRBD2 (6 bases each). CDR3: CATSKGGTGANVLTF. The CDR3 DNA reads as TGTGCCACCAGCAAGGGGGGCACTGGGGCCAACGTCCTGACTTTC. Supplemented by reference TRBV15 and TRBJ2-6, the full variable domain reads DAMVIQNPRYQVTQFGKPVTLSCSQTLNHNVMYWYQQKSSQAPKLLFHYYDKDFNNEADTPDNFQSRRPNTSFCFLDIRSPGLGDTAMYLCATSKGGTGANVLTFGAGSRLTVL.